Presented here are 26 T cell receptor beta chains from one specimen sequenced in a study of T cell changes during pregnancy in multiple sclerosis. Measured with immunoSEQ multiplex PCR; TCRdb has only the in-frame clones, and not every one. The sample lists about 100,000 clones, 90% occurring once. The material was peripheral blood, obtained in the second trimester of pregnancy. These receptors were collected from a female donor in good health, enrolled as a control in a pregnancy study.

CDR3 DNA: TGTGCCAGTTGGGCCCGGGGATCGGACGAGCAGTTCTTC. It is translated as CASWARGSDEQFF. V is TRBV19 and J is TRBJ2-1; possibly TRBD2 for D (5 bases). The germline gives CDR1 LNHDA, CDR2 SQIVND (reference sequence). The V and J ends lost 8 bases and 10 bases respectively, with 18 bases between them. The CDR3 is made up of 13 amino acids.

This clone appeared once. The chain couples TRBV5-4 to TRBJ2-3; a possible D gene is TRBD2 (6 bases). This CDR3 contains 16 residues. Germline V lookup: CDR1 SGHNT, CDR2 YYREEE (reference sequence). Trimming took 2 bases from V and 5 from J, leaving 18 bases between them. The CDR3: CASSFGVGGIGDTQYF. CDR3 DNA sequence: TGTGCCAGCAGCTTTGGGGTGGGCGGGATAGGAGATACGCAGTATTTT.

J is TRBJ2-3 and V is TRBV9; 8 positions agree with TRBD1. Losses at the gene ends were 0 bases for V and 4 bases for J; bases not matched to a gene: 4. This CDR3 has 15 amino acids. Germline V gene sequence: CDR1 SGDLS, CDR2 YYNGEE. CDR3 amino acids: CASSVVGQGADTQYF. As DNA, the CDR3 is TGTGCCAGCAGCGTAGTAGGACAGGGAGCAGATACGCAGTATTTT.

The J gene is TRBJ2-2, the V gene TRBV18; D is uncertain. Trimming took off 3 bases at V and 2 bases at J, with 13 bases between the two ends. This CDR3 contains 16 residues. In germline, CDR1 is KGHSH, CDR2 LQKENI. CDR3 DNA sequence: TGTGCCAGCTCACCCATTATCGCGGAAAACACCGGGGAGCTGTTTTTT. Protein: CASSPIIAENTGELFF.

The rearrangement joins TRBV11-2 to TRBJ2-1, with D perhaps matching TRBD2 (5 bases). The length of the CDR3 is 17 residues. V gave up 7 bases and J gave up 7 bases, with 26 bases separating them. The germline gives CDR1 SGHAT, CDR2 FQNNGV. The CDR3 bases are TGTGCCAGCACCCTCCAAGCGGAAAGAGTAAACATTAATGAGCAGTTCTTC. Amino acid sequence: CASTLQAERVNINEQFF. The complete variable domain, with remaining parts taken from reference TRBV11-2 and TRBJ2-1, reads EAGVAQSPRYKIIEKRQSVAFWCNPISGHATLYWYQQILGQGPKLLIQFQNNGVVDDSQLPKDRFSAERLKGVDSTLKIQPAKLEDSAVYLCASTLQAERVNINEQFFGPGTRLTVL.

This chain uses TRBV5-8 with TRBJ1-2; the D is unclear. Germline V CDR1 and CDR2: SGHTS, YDEGEE. V shed 0 bases and J shed 2 bases, with 8 bases lying between them. The length of the CDR3 is 14 residues. The CDR3 sequence: CASSLGHANYGYTF. In DNA, the CDR3 is TGTGCCAGCAGCTTGGGACATGCCAACTATGGCTACACCTTC.

V gene TRBV15 combines with J gene TRBJ2-3; D may be TRBD2 (6 bases). Germline loops: CDR1 LNHNV, CDR2 YYDKDF (reference sequence). The CDR3 has 16 residues. The ends were cut back, 1 base at V and 0 bases at J, with 11 bases in the middle. This chain's CDR3 is CATSRAPGLSTDTQYF. In DNA, the CDR3 is TGTGCCACCAGCAGAGCACCGGGACTCAGCACAGATACGCAGTATTTT.

Only a few counts were recorded for this clone. The chain joins TRBV4-2 to TRBJ1-5; the match to TRBD1 covers 7 bases. The germline CDR1 and CDR2 sequences are LGHNA and YNFKEQ. CDR3 length equals 18 residues. V lost 0 bases, J lost 1 base, and 9 bases stayed unmatched. CDR3 sequence reads: CASSQDLRTGESNQPQHF. The CDR3 DNA is TGTGCCAGCAGCCAAGATCTAAGGACAGGAGAGAGCAATCAGCCCCAGCATTTT.

The rearrangement joins TRBV4-1 to TRBJ1-6, with 7 bases identical to TRBD1. Unmatched junction bases numbered 5, after V lost 0 bases and J lost 9 bases. This CDR3 region has 15 residues. The V gene's germline CDR1 is MGHRA and CDR2 YSYEKL. CDR3 DNA: TGCGCCAGCAGCCAAGACCGGGACAGAGGTTCACCCCTCCACTTT. Residues: CASSQDRDRGSPLHF.

This rearrangement joins TRBV5-1 to TRBJ1-1; D uncertain. Germline assignment: CDR1 SGHRS and CDR2 YFSETQ. The CDR3 is 14 residues long. V was pared by 3 bases and J by 4 bases, with 13 bases between. The CDR3 bases are TGCGCCAGCAGCTCAGGAGGAAGGAGCACTGAAGCTTTCTTT. Translation gives CASSSGGRSTEAFF.

The genes are TRBV30 and TRBJ2-1, with a tentative D call TRBD2 (6 bases). V was trimmed by 1 base and J by 4 bases, leaving 11 bases between them. This CDR3 spans 14 amino acids. In germline, CDR1 is GTSNPN, CDR2 SVGIG (reference sequence). CDR3 nucleotide sequence: TGTGCCTGGAGTGGGACTACAATTTACAATGAGCAGTTCTTC. This codes for CAWSGTTIYNEQFF.

The V and J genes are TRBV7-2 and TRBJ1-2; D remains ambiguous. Trimming cost V 2 bases and J 8 bases, with 12 bases left between them. The germline V gene has CDR1 SGHTA and CDR2 FQGNSA. This CDR3 has 13 residues. The CDR3, as DNA: TGTGCCAGCAGCTTATTCACGGAGGAGGGCTACACCTTC. Translation gives CASSLFTEEGYTF. The whole variable domain, filled in from reference TRBV7-2 and TRBJ1-2, reads GAGVSQSPSNKVTEKGKDVELRCDPISGHTALYWYRQSLGQGLEFLIYFQGNSAPDKSGLPSDRFSAERTGGSVSTLTIQRTQQEDSAVYLCASSLFTEEGYTFGSGTRLTVV.

V and J are TRBV6-6 and TRBJ2-6; 7 bases fit TRBD2. Germline V gene sequence: CDR1 MNHNY, CDR2 SVGAGI (reference sequence). This CDR3 has 16 amino acids. Trimming cost V 0 bases and J 2 bases; bases outside gene matches: 1. CDR3 protein: CASSYSGTTGANVLTF. CDR3 in DNA: TGTGCCAGCAGTTACTCCGGGACTACTGGGGCCAACGTCCTGACTTTC.

The sample holds a few counts of this clone. The chain recombines TRBV18 with TRBJ1-1, with D possibly matching TRBD1 (6 bases). The CDR3 totals 14 residues. CDR1 KGHSH and CDR2 LQKENI come from the germline V gene. V was trimmed by 3 bases and J by 7 bases, leaving 15 bases between them. The CDR3 coding sequence is TGTGCCAGCTCACCCCCAGAAGACAGGAATGAAGCTTTCTTT. It is translated as CASSPPEDRNEAFF.

The CDR3 is CASSLSRGAGELFF. CDR3 bases: TGCGCCAGCAGCTTGTCCAGGGGCGCCGGGGAGCTGTTTTTT. The chain carries TRBV5-1 and TRBJ2-2; D is possibly TRBD1 (6 bases). The CDR3 runs to 14 residues. Germline V lookup: CDR1 SGHRS, CDR2 YFSETQ. Trimming stripped 1 base from V and 6 bases from J, with 10 bases between.

The CDR3 nucleotides read TGTGCCTGGCACAGGATGAGGAATAATTCACCCCTCCACTTT. Translating it yields CAWHRMRNNSPLHF. This chain links TRBV30 with TRBJ1-6; weak D call: TRBD1 (5 bases). CDR3 length equals 14 residues. V gave up 5 bases and J gave up 5 bases, with 13 bases separating them. Germline V gene sequence: CDR1 GTSNPN, CDR2 SVGIG (reference sequence).

V gene TRBV19 combines with J gene TRBJ1-2, with 10 nucleotides matching TRBD1. The germline V gene encodes CDR1 LNHDA and CDR2 SQIVND (reference sequence). V lost 6 bases and J lost 8; bases outside the gene matches: 9. The CDR3 spans 14 residues. The CDR3 sequence: CASSPGTGVYGYTF. The CDR3 bases are TGTGCCAGTAGCCCCGGGACAGGGGTTTACGGCTACACCTTC.

This clone has just a few counts. The V gene is TRBV29-1, the J gene TRBJ1-1; 10 bases map to TRBD1. The CDR3 is made up of 13 amino acids. The V segment lost 6 bases and the J segment 5 bases; nucleotides outside the gene matches: 6. Germline assignment: CDR1 SQVTM and CDR2 ANQGSEA. The CDR3 DNA is TGCAGCGTAAAGACAGGGGGCGATACTGAAGCTTTCTTT. It encodes CSVKTGGDTEAFF.

This clone appeared a single time. The chain combines TRBV5-1 with TRBJ1-5; 10 bases align to TRBD1. V was pared by 0 bases and J by 4 bases, with 1 base of the junction left unmatched. The CDR3 covers 15 residues. CDR1 and CDR2 from the germline V gene are SGHRS and YFSETQ. The CDR3 DNA follows: TGCGCCAGCAGCTTGGGGGACAGGGGAAATCAGCCCCAGCATTTT. Protein product: CASSLGDRGNQPQHF.

The rearrangement links TRBV21-1 to TRBJ2-2; TRBD2, the table's D call, was not compared with the DNA. TRBV21-1 is listed as a pseudogene. The CDR3 has 15 amino acids. CDR3 DNA sequence: TGTGCCAGCAGCAAAGCAACGGTGAACACCGGGGAGCTGTTTTTT. Its translation: CASSKATVNTGELFF.

The chain recombines TRBV7-2 with TRBJ2-7, with 10 nucleotides matching TRBD1. The CDR3 length is 16 residues. Germline V gene lookup returns CDR1 SGHTA and CDR2 FQGNSA. V shed 4 bases and J 0 bases; nucleotides not matched to a gene: 6. The CDR3 here is CASSSSRTGGSYEQYF. The CDR3 DNA reads TGTGCCAGCAGCTCGAGTCGGACAGGGGGCTCCTACGAGCAGTACTTC.

This rearrangement joins TRBV5-4 to TRBJ1-4, with 8 bases fitting TRBD1. This CDR3 is built from 16 residues. V was clipped by 4 bases and J by 6 bases; unmatched bases: 11. Germline V gene lookup returns CDR1 SGHNT and CDR2 YYREEE (reference sequence). DNA for the CDR3: TGTGCCAGCAGCGCCCAGACGGGACAGGATTATGAAAAACTGTTTTTT. Its protein product is CASSAQTGQDYEKLFF.

This rearrangement joins TRBV19 to TRBJ2-3, with D possibly matching TRBD2 (6 bases). Germline V gives CDR1 LNHDA, CDR2 SQIVND (reference sequence). V was pared by 8 bases and J by 0 bases, with 12 bases between. This CDR3 has 14 amino acids. This chain's CDR3 is CASGGGTSTDTQYF. The CDR3 bases are TGTGCCAGTGGGGGAGGAACTAGCACAGATACGCAGTATTTT.

This chain joins TRBV7-9 and TRBJ1-4; no definite D call. Germline V CDR1 and CDR2: SEHNR, FQNEAQ (reference sequence). CDR3 size: 13 residues. V was pared by 5 bases and J by 4 bases, with 8 bases between. The CDR3: CASSDGVNEKLFF. In DNA, the CDR3 is TGTGCCAGCAGCGACGGGGTTAATGAAAAACTGTTTTTT. Looking up the rest from reference TRBV7-9 and TRBJ1-4 gives the full variable domain: DTGVSQNPRHKITKRGQNVTFRCDPISEHNRLYWYRQTLGQGPEFLTYFQNEAQLEKSRLLSDRFSAERPKGSFSTLEIQRTEQGDSAMYLCASSDGVNEKLFFGSGTQLSVL.

The chain combines TRBV7-2 with TRBJ2-5; TRBD2 aligns across 8 bases. The V and J ends lost 5 bases and 2 bases, in that order; junction bases with no gene match: 10. Germline V gives CDR1 SGHTA, CDR2 FQGNSA. CDR3 length: 16 residues. The CDR3 region has the DNA TGTGCCAGCAGCGACCGACTAGCGCAAATACAAGAGACCCAGTACTTC. It encodes CASSDRLAQIQETQYF. Variable domain in full (rest from reference TRBV7-2 and TRBJ2-5): GAGVSQSPSNKVTEKGKDVELRCDPISGHTALYWYRQSLGQGLEFLIYFQGNSAPDKSGLPSDRFSAERTGGSVSTLTIQRTQQEDSAVYLCASSDRLAQIQETQYFGPGTRLLVL.

Comment on this clone: The same CDR3 also results from other DNA sequences found in this sample. The J gene is TRBJ1-2, the V gene TRBV19; D perhaps matches TRBD1 (6 bases). Trimming cost V 6 bases and J 3 bases, with 11 bases left between them. The CDR3 has 13 amino acids. Per the germline V gene, CDR1 is LNHDA and CDR2 is SQIVND (reference sequence). The CDR3 nucleotides are TGTGCCAGTAGCAGCAGGGGTGACTATGGCTACACCTTC. Its translation is CASSSRGDYGYTF.